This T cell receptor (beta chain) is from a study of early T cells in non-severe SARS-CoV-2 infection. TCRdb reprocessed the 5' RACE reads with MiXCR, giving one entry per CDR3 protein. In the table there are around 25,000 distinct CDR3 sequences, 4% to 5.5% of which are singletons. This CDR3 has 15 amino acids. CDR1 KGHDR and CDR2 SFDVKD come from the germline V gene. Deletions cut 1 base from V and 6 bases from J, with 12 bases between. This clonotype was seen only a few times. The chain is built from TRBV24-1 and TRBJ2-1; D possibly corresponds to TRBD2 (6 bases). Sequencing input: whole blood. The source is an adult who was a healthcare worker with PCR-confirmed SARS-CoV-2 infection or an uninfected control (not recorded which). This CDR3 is CATSDFLRGGNEQFF. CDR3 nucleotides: TGTGCCACCAGTGATTTCCTCCGGGGAGGCAATGAGCAGTTCTTC.